The rows below give T cell receptor beta chains drawn from one sample of a study of Ad26.COV2.S vaccination and SARS-CoV-2 variants. The method was immunoSEQ multiplex PCR; TCRdb's version includes in-frame clones alone and lacks a portion of them. The table lists more than 400,000 clones, about 90% of them singletons, with around 4.5% in the top ten. The sample was peripheral blood, taken in a trial of Ad26.COV2.S vaccine versus placebo. All receptors come from a person between 18 and 65 years old who received the Ad26.COV2.S COVID-19 vaccine or a placebo. CDR3s leave out the opening cysteine and the closing phenylalanine or tryptophan. Each record gives: CDR3 protein, V gene.

ATAPQRVPYEQY,TRBV24-1
ASSLGGTGWLLAKNIQY,TRBV11-2
ATSRDQWSGMMSSSSYNEQF,TRBV15
ASSQVSARDYEQY,TRBV4-2
ASSASGTENNEQF,TRBV9
ASSPRDRGGETQY,TRBV9
ASRGDSSKQPQH,TRBV2
ATSSRQGQETQY,TRBV15
ASSIGSTEAF,TRBV19
ASISGDMNTEAF,TRBV7-9
ASSLQAGQISYEQY,TRBV7-2
ASSVYGTGELF,TRBV5-5
ASSLDTGVSYNEQF,TRBV5-1
ASHVLNYGYT,TRBV19
ASSPWTGSWETQY,TRBV5-1
ASSPWDRAPTDTQY,TRBV27
ASSLAGRQETQY,TRBV5-1
ATSDSRLNTEAF,TRBV24-1
ASSEDPRSYNEQF,TRBV6-4
ASRSRDRALNTGELF,TRBV7-8
ASSMGQAIQETQY,TRBV28
ASSVDKGWSSYNEQF,TRBV9